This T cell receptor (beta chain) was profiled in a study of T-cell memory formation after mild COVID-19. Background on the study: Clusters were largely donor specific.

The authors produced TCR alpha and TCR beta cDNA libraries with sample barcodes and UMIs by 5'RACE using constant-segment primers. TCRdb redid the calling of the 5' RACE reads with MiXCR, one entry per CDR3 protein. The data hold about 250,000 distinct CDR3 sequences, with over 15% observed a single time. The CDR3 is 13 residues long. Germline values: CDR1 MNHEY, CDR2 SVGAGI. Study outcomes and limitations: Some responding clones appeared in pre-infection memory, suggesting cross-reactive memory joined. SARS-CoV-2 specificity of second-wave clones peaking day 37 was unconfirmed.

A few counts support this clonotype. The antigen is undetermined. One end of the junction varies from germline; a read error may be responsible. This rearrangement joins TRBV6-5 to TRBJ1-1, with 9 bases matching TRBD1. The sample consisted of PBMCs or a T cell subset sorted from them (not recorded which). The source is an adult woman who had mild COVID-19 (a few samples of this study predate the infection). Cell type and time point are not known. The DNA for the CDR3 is TGTGCCAGCAGTCCCCCCGTAGGGACAGGGCGTTCTTTT. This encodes CASSPPVGTGRSF.